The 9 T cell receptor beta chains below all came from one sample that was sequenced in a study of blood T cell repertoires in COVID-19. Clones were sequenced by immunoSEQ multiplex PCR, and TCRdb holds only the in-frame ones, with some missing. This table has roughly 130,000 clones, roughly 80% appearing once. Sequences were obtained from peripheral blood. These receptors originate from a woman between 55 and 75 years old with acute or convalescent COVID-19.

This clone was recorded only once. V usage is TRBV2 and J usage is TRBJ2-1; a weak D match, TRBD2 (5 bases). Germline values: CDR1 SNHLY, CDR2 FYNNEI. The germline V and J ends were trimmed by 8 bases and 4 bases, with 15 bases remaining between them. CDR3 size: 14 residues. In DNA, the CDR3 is TGTGCCAGCCCTTCGGGCGGCGGGTACAATGAGCAGTTCTTC. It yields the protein CASPSGGGYNEQFF.

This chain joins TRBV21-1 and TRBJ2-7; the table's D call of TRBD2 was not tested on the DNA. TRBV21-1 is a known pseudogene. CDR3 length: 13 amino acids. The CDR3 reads CARVPCPVAAEYV. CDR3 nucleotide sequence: TGTGCCAGAGTCCCCTGTCCGGTTGCGGCAGAGTACGTC.

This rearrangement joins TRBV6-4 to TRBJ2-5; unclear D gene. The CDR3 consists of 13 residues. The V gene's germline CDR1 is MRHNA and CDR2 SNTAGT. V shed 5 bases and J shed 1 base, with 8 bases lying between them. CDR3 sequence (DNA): TGTGCCAGCAGTACAGAGTCCCAAGAGACCCAGTACTTC. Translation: CASSTESQETQYF.

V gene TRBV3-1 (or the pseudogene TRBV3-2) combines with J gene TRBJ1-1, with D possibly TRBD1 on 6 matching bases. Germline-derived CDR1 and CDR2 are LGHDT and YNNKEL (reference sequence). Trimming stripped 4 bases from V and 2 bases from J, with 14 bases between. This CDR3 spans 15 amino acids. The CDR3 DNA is TGTGCCAGCAGCCCCACGGGGGGGCAAAACACTGAAGCTTTCTTT. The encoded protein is CASSPTGGQNTEAFF.

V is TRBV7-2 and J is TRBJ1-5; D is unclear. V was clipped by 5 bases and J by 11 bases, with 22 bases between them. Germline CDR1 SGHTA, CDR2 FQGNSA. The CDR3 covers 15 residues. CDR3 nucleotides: TGTGCCAGCAGCGAGGGAGGAGTCAGGAACACGGCCCAGCATTTT. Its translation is CASSEGGVRNTAQHF.

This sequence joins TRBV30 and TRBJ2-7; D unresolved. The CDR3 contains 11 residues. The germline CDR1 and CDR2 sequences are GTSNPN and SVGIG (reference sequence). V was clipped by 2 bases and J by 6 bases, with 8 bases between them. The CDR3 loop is CAWSSGSEQYF. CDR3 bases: TGTGCCTGGAGTTCGGGTTCCGAGCAGTACTTC. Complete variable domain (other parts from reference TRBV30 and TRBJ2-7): SQTIHQWPATLVQPVGSPLSLECTVEGTSNPNLYWYRQAAGRGLQLLFYSVGIGQISSEVPQNLSASRPQDRQFILSSKKLLLSDSGFYLCAWSSGSEQYFGPGTRLTVT.

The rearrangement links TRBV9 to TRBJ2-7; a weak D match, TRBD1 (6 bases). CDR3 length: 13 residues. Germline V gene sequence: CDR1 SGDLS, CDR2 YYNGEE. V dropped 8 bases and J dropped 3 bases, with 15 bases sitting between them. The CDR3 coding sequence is TGTGCCAGTTCAGGGGCAGGTAGCTACGAGCAGTACTTC. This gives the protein CASSGAGSYEQYF.

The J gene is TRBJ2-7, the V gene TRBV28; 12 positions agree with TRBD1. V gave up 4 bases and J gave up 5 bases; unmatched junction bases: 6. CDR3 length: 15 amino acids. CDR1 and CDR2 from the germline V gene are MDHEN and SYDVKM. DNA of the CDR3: TGTGCCAGCAGTTACCGGGACAGGGGGCTTCACGAGCAGTACGTC. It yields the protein CASSYRDRGLHEQYV.

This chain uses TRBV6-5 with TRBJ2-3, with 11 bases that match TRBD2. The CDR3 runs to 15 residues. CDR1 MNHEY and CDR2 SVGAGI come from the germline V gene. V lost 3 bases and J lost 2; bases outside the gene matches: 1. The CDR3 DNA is TGTGCCAGCAGTTATAGCGGGGGGGTCACAGATACGCAGTATTTT. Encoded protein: CASSYSGGVTDTQYF.